This T cell receptor beta chain was identified in a study of T cell repertoires in cytomegalovirus infection. Whole-study context: Recently identified HLA-C-restricted CMV epitopes and well-studied HLA-B-restricted CMV epitopes were used by the study. TCR beta signatures that were public indicated CMV infection and matching HLA type.

Study-wide findings and caveats: Cumulative public TCR beta family frequency identified carriers of CMV plus the relevant HLA. Ex vivo responses were dominated by HLA-C-restricted CMV-specific TCR beta clonotypes.

Trimming took 2 bases from V and 13 from J; bases not matched to a gene: 12. This CDR3 is 15 amino acids long. CDR1 MNHEY and CDR2 SMNVEV come from the germline V gene (reference sequence). TCRdb independently ran MiXCR on the reads; one entry per CDR3 protein. Of about a million distinct CDR3 sequences detected, less than 35% appear once; the ten largest clones hold around 15%. With respect to this clonotype: The antigen remains unidentified.

This sample comprised cultured CD8+ T cells from PBMCs, obtained from culture after CMV antigen stimulation. The chain carries TRBV27 and TRBJ2-1; TRBD2 agrees at 9 bases. The TCR sequence derives from a human donor in good health (CMV status not recorded). Some clones in this sample may be carry-over from other donors' samples. CDR3 sequence reads: CASSLKEKRGVEQFF. The CDR3 DNA follows: TGTGCCAGCAGTTTAAAGGAAAAGCGGGGGGTTGAACAGTTCTTC.